This TCR beta chain was retrieved from a study of blood T cell repertoires in COVID-19. The overall study: Samples representing acute and convalescent COVID-19 were sourced from the United States, Italy and Spain. The cDNA or gDNA used as material had been derived from T cells, B-cell-depleted T cells, or PBMCs.

V shed 3 bases and J 7 bases; nucleotides not matched to a gene: 9. The CDR3 has 16 amino acids. CDR1 and CDR2 from the germline V gene are MNHEY and SMNVEV (reference sequence). Methods used by the authors: Amplified reference gene primers provided the basis for estimating nucleated cell counts. Here immunoSEQ multiplex PCR was the method, and the copy in TCRdb shows in-frame clones only, minus some. V, J and clone size derive from that table, while D and trimming were established from the DNA sequence. The sample carries about 280,000 clones, roughly 87% recorded once. The sample was peripheral blood. The sequence was collected from a woman aged 45-65 years who had recovered from COVID-19. This sequence joins TRBV27 and TRBJ2-1, with TRBD1 identical over 10 bases. CDR3 DNA: TGTGCCAGCAGTTTCTCCCCCGGGACAGGGGCTAATGAGCAGTTCTTC. Translation: CASSFSPGTGANEQFF.